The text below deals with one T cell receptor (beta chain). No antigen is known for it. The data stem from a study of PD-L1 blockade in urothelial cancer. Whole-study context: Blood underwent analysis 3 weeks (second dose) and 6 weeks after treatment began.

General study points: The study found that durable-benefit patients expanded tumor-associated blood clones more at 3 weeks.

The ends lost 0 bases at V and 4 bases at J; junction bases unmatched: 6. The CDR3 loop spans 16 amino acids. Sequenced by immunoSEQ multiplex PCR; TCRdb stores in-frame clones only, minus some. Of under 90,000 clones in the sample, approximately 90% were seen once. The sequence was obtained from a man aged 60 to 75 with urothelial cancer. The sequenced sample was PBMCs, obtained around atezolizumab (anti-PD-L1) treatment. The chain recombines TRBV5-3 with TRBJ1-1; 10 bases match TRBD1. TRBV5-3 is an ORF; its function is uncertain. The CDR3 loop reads CARSLVGQGKFTEAFF. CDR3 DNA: TGTGCCAGAAGCTTGGTGGGACAGGGGAAATTCACTGAAGCTTTCTTT.